The 2 T cell receptor beta chains reported below all come from one sample, sequenced in a study of T cell changes during pregnancy in multiple sclerosis. This table comes from immunoSEQ multiplex PCR, and its TCRdb copy is limited to in-frame clones, with some not included. In the table there are approximately 90,000 clones, approximately 89% of which are singletons. This sample comprised peripheral blood, obtained in the first trimester of pregnancy. These receptor sequences come from a female donor with multiple sclerosis, enrolled in a pregnancy study.

The chain carries TRBV19 and TRBJ1-1; no clear D gene. Trimming removed 0 bases at V and 0 bases at J, with 14 bases between. The CDR3 spans 17 residues. The V gene's germline CDR1 is LNHDA and CDR2 SQIVND (reference sequence). CDR3 sequence: CASSIDSLRGMNTEAFF. The CDR3, as DNA: TGTGCCAGTAGTATAGATTCTTTGCGAGGGATGAACACTGAAGCTTTCTTT.

This clone showed up just once. The chain is built from TRBV28 and TRBJ1-6, with 9 bases lining up with TRBD1. Trimming took 4 bases from V and 3 from J; bases not matched to a gene: 4. The CDR3 extends over 16 amino acids. Germline lookup yields CDR1 MDHEN and CDR2 SYDVKM. CDR3 nucleotide sequence: TGTGCCAGCAGTTCCCGGGACAGGGTCTATAATTCACCCCTCCACTTT. Protein sequence: CASSSRDRVYNSPLHF. The full variable domain, completed using reference TRBV28 and TRBJ1-6, is DVKVTQSSRYLVKRTGEKVFLECVQDMDHENMFWYRQDPGLGLRLIYFSYDVKMKEKGDIPEGYSVSREKKERFSLILESASTNQTSMYLCASSSRDRVYNSPLHFGNGTRLTVT.